The 17 T cell receptor beta chains in this list originate from one sample, sequenced in a study of shared clonotypes between healthy human individuals. The protocol was immunoSEQ multiplex PCR, while the TCRdb copy is restricted to in-frame clones and leaves out a portion. The sample has 2 million to 2.5 million clones, 80% to 95% seen once. Sequenced input: naive CD4+ T cells from PBMCs. Indicated subset: CD45RA+ positively selected. These receptors were collected from a man between 18 and 29 years old in good health. Some clones in this sample may be carry-over from other donors' samples.

This chain joins TRBV29-1 and TRBJ1-3; D is uncertain. This CDR3 is 12 amino acids long. V lost 5 bases, J lost 0 bases, and 5 bases lay in between. CDR1 is SQVTM and CDR2 is ANQGSEA in the germline V gene. CDR3 sequence (DNA): TGCAGCGTTATCACCTCTGGAAACACCATATATTTT. This gives the protein CSVITSGNTIYF.

The gene calls are TRBV5-1 and TRBJ2-1; 9 nucleotides agree with TRBD1. The CDR3 covers 14 residues. J lost 10 bases, V lost 0 bases, and 5 bases had no gene match. Germline CDR1 and CDR2: SGHRS and YFSETQ. The CDR3 bases are TGCGCCAGCAGCTTGGGGACAGGGGTGAGCGAGCAGTTCTTC. Protein sequence: CASSLGTGVSEQFF. The variable domain in full, with the rest retrieved from reference TRBV5-1 and TRBJ2-1, is KAGVTQTPRYLIKTRGQQVTLSCSPISGHRSVSWYQQTPGQGLQFLFEYFSETQRNKGNFPGRFSGRQFSNSRSEMNVSTLELGDSALYLCASSLGTGVSEQFFGPGTRLTVL.

To note about this clone: This CDR3 is also generated by other DNA sequences in the sample. The V call is TRBV5-5, the J call TRBJ1-2; D is unclear. V was pared by 4 bases and J by 0 bases, with 10 bases between. The germline gives CDR1 SGHKS, CDR2 YYEKEE (reference sequence). This CDR3 region has 14 residues. The CDR3 bases are TGTGCCAGCAGCCCTCTCGTTGCTAACTATGGCTACACCTTC. Amino acid sequence: CASSPLVANYGYTF.

The CDR3 spells CASSQAAGTSGRTDTQYF. The CDR3 coding sequence is TGTGCCAGCAGCCAAGCGGCAGGGACTAGCGGGAGGACAGATACGCAGTATTTT. This chain links TRBV4-2 with TRBJ2-3, with 15 bases that match TRBD2. This CDR3 contains 18 residues. In germline, CDR1 is LGHNA, CDR2 YNFKEQ. The J segment lost 3 bases and the V segment lost 1 base, leaving 5 bases of the junction unmatched.

V is TRBV4-1 and J is TRBJ2-1, with TRBD2 identical over 9 bases. J was trimmed by 4 bases and V by 2 bases; bases with no gene match: 6. Germline V lookup: CDR1 MGHRA, CDR2 YSYEKL. This CDR3 is built from 16 residues. The CDR3 bases are TGCGCCAGCAGCCAACCGCTAGCGGGGAAATACAATGAGCAGTTCTTC. Its translation: CASSQPLAGKYNEQFF.

J is TRBJ2-1 and V is TRBV9, with 7 bases identical to TRBD2. The junction had 6 bases not matched to a gene; V was cut back by 0 bases and J by 6 bases. The CDR3 length is 15 residues. Germline CDR1 reads SGDLS; CDR2 reads YYNGEE. The CDR3 sequence is CASSVVPGGVNEQFF. In DNA, the CDR3 is TGTGCCAGCAGCGTAGTCCCGGGAGGCGTCAATGAGCAGTTCTTC.

V is TRBV5-1 and J is TRBJ2-7, with TRBD2 identical over 11 bases. V shed 2 bases and J 0 bases; nucleotides not matched to a gene: 4. The CDR3 spans 16 residues. Germline CDR1 SGHRS, CDR2 YFSETQ. CDR3 protein: CASSLSTSGSSYEQYF. CDR3 sequence (DNA): TGCGCCAGCAGCTTAAGTACTAGCGGGAGCTCCTACGAGCAGTACTTC.

As regards this clone: The sample holds other DNA sequences that translate to the same CDR3. J is TRBJ2-7 and V is TRBV20-1; D not resolved. CDR3 size: 11 residues. The V gene lost 2 bases and the J gene lost 2 bases, with 4 bases spanning the gap. Germline CDR1 DFQATT, CDR2 SNEGSKA (reference sequence). CDR3 region: CSARQTYEQYF. Written as DNA, the CDR3 is TGCAGTGCTAGACAGACCTACGAGCAGTACTTC.

In the case of this clone: Other DNA variants within this sample encode the same CDR3. The CDR3 DNA follows: TGTGCCAGCAGCGTAGTTCCGGCCAACTATGGCTACACCTTC. This sequence encodes CASSVVPANYGYTF. The J gene is TRBJ1-2, the V gene TRBV9; D gene uncertain. The CDR3 is 14 amino acids. The V gene's germline CDR1 is SGDLS and CDR2 YYNGEE. With 0 bases removed from V and 2 bases from J, the gap between germline ends came to 8 bases.

This rearrangement joins TRBV28 to TRBJ1-2, with a possible D match to TRBD1 (5 bases). The germline CDR1 and CDR2 sequences are MDHEN and SYDVKM. Trimming cost V 1 base and J 4 bases, with 16 bases left between them. This CDR3 has 16 amino acids. The CDR3 loop reads CASSLLTGGAGYGYTF. The CDR3 DNA follows: TGTGCCAGCAGTTTATTAACTGGTGGGGCCGGCTATGGCTACACCTTC.

The genes are TRBV5-1 and TRBJ1-1; no clear D gene. This CDR3 region has 14 residues. V lost 6 bases and J lost 1, with 13 bases in between. The germline V gene has CDR1 SGHRS and CDR2 YFSETQ. The CDR3 DNA is TGCGCCAGCAATATTGCAGGCACGAACACTGAAGCTTTCTTT. It encodes CASNIAGTNTEAFF.

J is TRBJ1-5 and V is TRBV6-1, with 11 bases that match TRBD1. The V segment lost 0 bases and the J segment 7 bases; nucleotides outside the gene matches: 8. Per germline, CDR1 MNHNS and CDR2 SASEGT. The CDR3 is 17 residues long. DNA for the CDR3: TGTGCCAGCAGTGAAGCCCCGGGGACAGGGGGTCGACAGCCCCAGCATTTT. The encoded protein is CASSEAPGTGGRQPQHF.

On this clone itself: At the DNA level, this CDR3 is encoded by other sequences in the same sample as well. This sequence joins TRBV7-9 and TRBJ2-3; no reliable D call. V was trimmed by 0 bases and J by 1 base, leaving 5 bases between them. This CDR3 has 14 residues. In germline, CDR1 is SEHNR, CDR2 FQNEAQ (reference sequence). Written as DNA, the CDR3 is TGTGCCAGCAGCTTAGCGGGCGGCACAGATACGCAGTATTTT. Protein sequence: CASSLAGGTDTQYF.

V is TRBV9 and J is TRBJ1-1; 8 positions match TRBD1. Per germline, CDR1 SGDLS and CDR2 YYNGEE. V lost 3 bases to trimming and J lost 5 bases; unmatched junction nucleotides: 12. The CDR3 loop spans 16 amino acids. The CDR3 here is CASSASVQGARTEAFF. DNA for the CDR3: TGTGCCAGCAGCGCCTCAGTGCAGGGGGCAAGAACTGAAGCTTTCTTT.

The chain is built from TRBV18 and TRBJ2-1; the match to TRBD2 covers 13 bases. The germline V gene has CDR1 KGHSH and CDR2 LQKENI. CDR3 size: 16 residues. The V gene end was trimmed by 3 bases and the J gene end by 8 bases; junction bases not matched to a gene: 7. The CDR3 loop is CASSPPGTSGTHEQFF. CDR3 DNA sequence: TGTGCCAGCTCACCCCCTGGGACTAGCGGGACGCATGAGCAGTTCTTC.

Comment on this clone: Different DNA sequences within this sample yield the same CDR3. This chain joins TRBV28 and TRBJ2-3; D is ambiguous. The CDR3 extends over 11 amino acids. CDR1 and CDR2 from the germline V gene are MDHEN and SYDVKM. Trimming left V 6 bases short and J 2 bases short, with 3 bases between. CDR3 coding DNA: TGTGCCAGCAGCCACACAGATACGCAGTATTTT. Encoded protein: CASSHTDTQYF.

This chain uses TRBV18 with TRBJ1-3; 7 nucleotides match TRBD1. CDR3 length: 16 residues. CDR1 is KGHSH and CDR2 is LQKENI in the germline V gene. The V and J ends lost 3 bases and 0 bases, in that order; junction bases with no gene match: 5. The CDR3 bases are TGTGCCAGCTCACCGCGACAGGGTAACTCTGGAAACACCATATATTTT. This sequence encodes CASSPRQGNSGNTIYF.